This T cell receptor beta chain originates from a study of CD8 T cells in Susac syndrome. CD8+ and CD4+ blood T cells underwent TCR beta sequencing. TEMRA cells were FACS-enriched, unlike CD8+ and CD4+ T cells, which were negatively isolated. With random hexamers, reverse transcription was performed on about 0.5 to 1 ug of RNA. Amplification of the TCR beta CDR3 was carried out by immunoSEQ multiplex PCR, which spanned a total of 54 Vbeta and 13 Jbeta segments. TCRdb redid the calling of the immunoSEQ multiplex PCR reads with MiXCR, one entry per CDR3 protein. Of 400,000 or so distinct CDR3 sequences listed, more than 70% are singletons. V lost 0 bases to trimming and J lost 8 bases, with 15 bases between them. This CDR3 contains 15 residues. Germline loops: CDR1 SGHRS, CDR2 YFSETQ.

Source material: CD8+ T cells from PBMCs. The V call is TRBV5-1, the J call TRBJ2-1; D unresolved. This TCR derives from a human donor with multiple sclerosis. This CDR3 is CASSLGPRSKDEQFF. CDR3 bases: TGCGCCAGCAGCTTGGGGCCTAGGAGCAAGGATGAGCAGTTCTTC.